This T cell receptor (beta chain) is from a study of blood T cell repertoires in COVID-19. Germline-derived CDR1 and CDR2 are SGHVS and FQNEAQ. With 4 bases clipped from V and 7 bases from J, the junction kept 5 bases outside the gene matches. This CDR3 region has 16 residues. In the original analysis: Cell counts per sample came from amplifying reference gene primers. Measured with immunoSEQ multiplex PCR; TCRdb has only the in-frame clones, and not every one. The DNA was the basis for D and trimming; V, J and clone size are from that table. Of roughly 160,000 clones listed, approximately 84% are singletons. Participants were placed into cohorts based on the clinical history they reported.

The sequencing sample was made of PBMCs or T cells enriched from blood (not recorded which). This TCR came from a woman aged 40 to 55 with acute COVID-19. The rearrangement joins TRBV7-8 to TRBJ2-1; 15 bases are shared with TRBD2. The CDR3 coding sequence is TGTGCCAGCAGCTCGGGACTAGCGGGGGGAAGGAATGAGCAGTTCTTC. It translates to CASSSGLAGGRNEQFF.